What follows describes a single T cell receptor beta chain. This sample was taken from a study of T cells in tumors and immune-related adverse events. This CDR3 has 16 amino acids. V lost 4 bases and J lost 4; bases outside the gene matches: 11. Per the germline V gene, CDR1 is MGHRA and CDR2 is YSYEKL. The table came from immunoSEQ multiplex PCR; TCRdb's copy has only in-frame clones and leaves some out. The sample includes a few thousand clones, roughly 86% of them seen just once. This clonotype originated in a female donor with metastatic renal cell carcinoma. Here the sequenced sample was skin tissue, taken from a patient treated with anti-PD-1 therapy. J is TRBJ2-7 and V is TRBV4-1; 9 nucleotides match TRBD2. Here the CDR3 reads CASSRGGGTDFYEQYF. In DNA form, the CDR3 reads TGCGCCAGCAGCCGCGGGGGGGGTACAGACTTTTACGAGCAGTACTTC.